This T cell receptor beta chain was profiled in a study of shared clonotypes between healthy human individuals. The overall study: Each donor contributed plates that comprised three CD4 naive, three CD4 memory, two CD8 naive and one CD8 memory. Overall study results and limits: Despite large depth, rarefaction showed incomplete sorted-subset sequencing. Clonotypes shared by all four sorted-subset donors had higher generation probabilities than non-shared clonotypes.

This CDR3 contains 13 residues. Germline assignment: CDR1 SGHTA and CDR2 FQGNSA. Trimming left V 5 bases short and J 0 bases short, with 8 bases between. Every subset's genomic DNA went evenly onto several immunoSEQ plates. The table came from immunoSEQ multiplex PCR; TCRdb's copy has only in-frame clones and leaves some out. In the table there are approximately 2.5 million clones, 80% to 95% of which are singletons. Turning to this clone: Its cognate antigen is unknown.

The sequenced sample was naive CD4+ T cells from PBMCs. The subset is: CD45RA+ positively selected. This sequence originates from a man younger than 30 in good health. Some clones in this sample may be carry-over from other donors' samples. This rearrangement joins TRBV7-2 to TRBJ2-7, with no clear D. The CDR3 sequence: CASSLKISYEQYF. The CDR3 nucleotides are TGTGCCAGCAGCCTGAAGATCTCCTACGAGCAGTACTTC.